Below are 21 T cell receptor beta chains sequenced from a single sample in a study of cytomegalovirus exposure and HLA in healthy donors. Generated by immunoSEQ multiplex PCR, the TCRdb table keeps only in-frame clones and is missing some. This table holds about 160,000 clones, around nine tenths found once. Sequences were obtained from PBMCs. The receptor set was obtained from a young man in good health and CMV-seropositive.

The V and J genes are TRBV7-2 and TRBJ2-7; weak D call: TRBD2 (5 bases). The germline V gene has CDR1 SGHTA and CDR2 FQGNSA. The germline V and J ends were trimmed by 1 base and 0 bases, with 10 bases remaining between them. The CDR3 is 15 residues long. The CDR3 coding sequence is TGTGCCAGCAGCTTAGTGTCAAGCGGCTCCTACGAGCAGTACTTC. Amino acids: CASSLVSSGSYEQYF.

The chain uses TRBV5-4 and TRBJ2-7, with a tentative D call TRBD2 (5 bases). The CDR3 is made up of 13 amino acids. V lost 2 bases to trimming and J lost 1 base, with 7 bases between them. Germline V CDR1 and CDR2: SGHNT, YYREEE (reference sequence). The CDR3 coding sequence is TGTGCCAGCAGCTTAACGGGGTCCTACGAGCAGTACTTC. Translation gives CASSLTGSYEQYF.

As DNA, the CDR3 is TGTGCCAGCACGCCGGTACAGGGGGGTGCCTCTGGGGCCAACGTCCTGACTTTC. It yields the protein CASTPVQGGASGANVLTF. The V call is TRBV18, the J call TRBJ2-6, with TRBD1 identical over 8 bases. There are 18 residues in the CDR3. Germline-derived CDR1 and CDR2 are KGHSH and LQKENI. V trimming: 8 bases; J trimming: 0 bases; junction bases outside the gene matches: 12. Full variable domain (outside the CDR3, taken from reference TRBV18 and TRBJ2-6): NAGVMQNPRHLVRRRGQEARLRCSPMKGHSHVYWYRQLPEEGLKFMVYLQKENIIDESGMPKERFSAEFPKEGPSILRIQQVVRGDSAAYFCASTPVQGGASGANVLTFGAGSRLTVL.

V usage is TRBV5-4 and J usage is TRBJ2-7, with TRBD2 matching 12 bases. After removal of 3 bases from V and 5 bases from J, the junction contained 6 bases not matched to a gene. This CDR3 has 15 residues. Per germline, CDR1 SGHNT and CDR2 YYREEE (reference sequence). The DNA for the CDR3 is TGTGCCAGCAGCTCAAAGACTAGCGGGAGCCACGAGCAGTACTTC. It is translated as CASSSKTSGSHEQYF.

The V gene is TRBV11-2, the J gene TRBJ1-1; no definite D call. The V end lost 4 bases, the J end lost 4 bases, and 10 bases lay between the germline ends. Germline V CDR1 and CDR2: SGHAT, FQNNGV. The CDR3 runs to 13 residues. The CDR3 region has the DNA TGTGCCAGCAGCTCAACCGCGGGCACTGAAGCTTTCTTT. Translation gives CASSSTAGTEAFF.

J is TRBJ1-1 and V is TRBV7-9; TRBD1 might be the D (6 bases). V gave up 0 bases and J gave up 7 bases, with 9 bases separating them. The germline gives CDR1 SEHNR, CDR2 FQNEAQ (reference sequence). This CDR3 comprises 13 residues. The CDR3 DNA is TGTGCCAGCAGCTTAGCAGGGGGTAATGAAGCTTTCTTT. Translated: CASSLAGGNEAFF.

The CDR3 sequence is CASSLGTFMVEQYF. CDR3 DNA sequence: TGTGCCAGCAGCCTCGGGACTTTTATGGTTGAGCAGTACTTC. The genes are TRBV28 and TRBJ2-7, with D tentatively TRBD2 (6 bases). The CDR3 totals 14 residues. The ends were cut back, 6 bases at V and 7 bases at J, with 19 bases in the middle. Germline CDR1 reads MDHEN; CDR2 reads SYDVKM.

The V gene is TRBV4-1, the J gene TRBJ2-2; the D gene is possibly TRBD1 (5 bases). Germline V CDR1 and CDR2: MGHRA, YSYEKL. V was clipped by 1 base and J by 6 bases, with 12 bases between them. The CDR3 is made up of 15 amino acids. Here the CDR3 DNA reads TGCGCCAGCAGCCAAGGGGAAGGGGCCGCCGGGGAGCTGTTTTTT. It translates to CASSQGEGAAGELFF.

J is TRBJ2-5 and V is TRBV4-1, with a weak D call TRBD1 (6 bases). CDR1 is MGHRA, CDR2 YSYEKL, per germline. V was pared by 4 bases and J by 2 bases, with 11 bases between. CDR3 length: 14 residues. CDR3 DNA: TGCGCCAGCAGCCCGGACAGATTACAAGAGACCCAGTACTTC. Protein product: CASSPDRLQETQYF.

The chain uses TRBV9 and TRBJ2-7; D is ambiguous. V was trimmed by 2 bases and J by 1 base, leaving 10 bases between them. The CDR3 extends over 14 amino acids. Germline CDR1 is SGDLS and CDR2 is YYNGEE. CDR3 bases: TGTGCCAGCAGCGTTTCAACAATGTCCTACGAGCAGTACTTC. Protein sequence: CASSVSTMSYEQYF.

This sequence joins TRBV28 and TRBJ1-3, with D perhaps matching TRBD1 (5 bases). CDR3 length: 15 amino acids. Between the trimmed V and J ends, which lost 5 bases and 4 bases, there was a span of 15 bases. The germline gives CDR1 MDHEN, CDR2 SYDVKM. This CDR3 is CASSPGSRFGNTIYF. The CDR3 nucleotides read TGTGCCAGCAGTCCAGGGTCGCGGTTCGGAAACACCATATATTTT.

The chain has TRBV6-5 and TRBJ1-1; D unclear. Germline values: CDR1 MNHEY, CDR2 SVGAGI. V shed 6 bases and J shed 0 bases, with 8 bases lying between them. The CDR3 covers 13 residues. The CDR3 nucleotides are TGTGCCAGCAGGCACAAAGTGAACACTGAAGCTTTCTTT. Its translation is CASRHKVNTEAFF.

This chain joins TRBV25-1 and TRBJ1-2; maybe TRBD1 (5 bases). The germline CDR1 and CDR2 sequences are MGHDK and SYGVNS. V was cut by 1 base and J by 0 bases, with 6 bases left in between. The CDR3 spans 14 residues. CDR3 protein: CASSEWGANYGYTF. The CDR3 region has the DNA TGTGCCAGCAGTGAATGGGGGGCTAACTATGGCTACACCTTC.

V and J are TRBV28 and TRBJ1-5, with 11 bases fitting TRBD1. V dropped 3 bases and J dropped 7; count of bases not matched to a gene: 14. Per germline, CDR1 MDHEN and CDR2 SYDVKM. The CDR3 extends over 18 amino acids. Here the CDR3 DNA reads TGTGCCAGCAGTTTTTTTGATTTTGGGACAGGGGGGGAACAGCCCCAGCATTTT. Its translation is CASSFFDFGTGGEQPQHF.

The chain carries TRBV7-9 and TRBJ2-3; a possible D gene is TRBD2 (6 bases). Trimming left V 2 bases short and J 0 bases short, with 12 bases between. Germline CDR1 is SEHNR and CDR2 is FQNEAQ (reference sequence). This CDR3 has 16 amino acids. Here the CDR3 DNA reads TGTGCCAGCAGCTTAAGAGGAGGGAGTAGCACAGATACGCAGTATTTT. This sequence encodes CASSLRGGSSTDTQYF.

The chain couples TRBV5-1 to TRBJ2-1; D might be TRBD2 (6 bases). V lost 0 bases and J lost 10, with 14 bases in between. Germline values: CDR1 SGHRS, CDR2 YFSETQ. This CDR3 spans 14 amino acids. CDR3 region: CASSLVSEGWEQFF. DNA for the CDR3: TGCGCCAGCAGCTTGGTATCGGAGGGATGGGAGCAGTTCTTC. Variable domain in full (rest from reference TRBV5-1 and TRBJ2-1): KAGVTQTPRYLIKTRGQQVTLSCSPISGHRSVSWYQQTPGQGLQFLFEYFSETQRNKGNFPGRFSGRQFSNSRSEMNVSTLELGDSALYLCASSLVSEGWEQFFGPGTRLTVL.

CDR3 sequence reads: CASKPDGEGEQYF. CDR3 nucleotide sequence: TGTGCCAGCAAACCGGACGGGGAGGGCGAGCAGTACTTC. The chain employs TRBV2 and TRBJ2-7; 7 bases agree with TRBD2. Trimming cost V 7 bases and J 6 bases; bases outside gene matches: 9. In germline, CDR1 is SNHLY, CDR2 FYNNEI. The CDR3 length is 13 residues.

The chain is built from TRBV2 and TRBJ2-7, with D possibly matching TRBD1 (6 bases). The length of the CDR3 is 13 residues. CDR1 and CDR2 from the germline V gene are SNHLY and FYNNEI. Trimming shortened V by 5 bases and J by 6 bases, and 14 bases separated the two germline ends. CDR3 bases: TGTGCCAGCAGTAGTCGAACAGGGACCGAGCAGTACTTC. Protein sequence: CASSSRTGTEQYF.

The chain is built from TRBV7-8 and TRBJ2-1, with D maybe TRBD2 (5 bases). The CDR3 runs 14 residues. V was shortened by 2 bases and J by 3 bases, with 8 bases between the two germline ends. Germline V gene data show CDR1 as SGHVS and CDR2 as FQNEAQ. CDR3 sequence: CASSLLAIYNEQFF. CDR3 nucleotide sequence: TGTGCCAGCAGCTTACTAGCCATCTACAATGAGCAGTTCTTC. The full variable domain, its missing parts supplied by reference TRBV7-8 and TRBJ2-1, is GAGVSQSPRYKVAKRGQDVALRCDPISGHVSLFWYQQALGQGPEFLTYFQNEAQLDKSGLPSDRFFAERPEGSVSTLKIQRTQQEDSAVYLCASSLLAIYNEQFFGPGTRLTVL.

The chain carries TRBV28 and TRBJ2-3, with a tentative D call TRBD2 (5 bases). Germline CDR1 is MDHEN and CDR2 is SYDVKM. The CDR3 runs to 16 residues. V was pared by 5 bases and J by 0 bases, with 15 bases between. The CDR3, as DNA: TGTGCCAGCAGTGATGGGAGTGACTCTAGCACAGATACGCAGTATTTT. Amino acids: CASSDGSDSSTDTQYF.

The V gene is TRBV6-1, the J gene TRBJ1-2; the D is unclear. Germline V gene lookup returns CDR1 MNHNS and CDR2 SASEGT. This CDR3 has 14 residues. V was shortened by 6 bases and J by 4 bases, with 15 bases between the two germline ends. The CDR3 reads CASSDRMASYGYTF. CDR3 coding DNA: TGTGCCAGCAGCGACCGGATGGCTAGCTATGGCTACACCTTC.